Listed below are T cell receptor beta chains from one sample, sequenced in a study of breast tumors, draining lymph nodes, adjacent tissues. TCRdb re-called the multiplex PCR reads through MiXCR, storing one row per CDR3 protein. This sample has over 60,000 distinct CDR3 sequences; 57% occur once, and the top ten carry roughly 20%. Sequencing used breast tumor tissue. The receptors shown here come from a female donor with breast cancer. Some clones in this sample may be carry-over from other donors' samples. CDR3s include the opening cysteine and the closing phenylalanine or tryptophan. A D gene is named only where the DNA matches it firmly. A row's size may be missing; if present it is once, few, many or a size class.

D gene,V gene,clone size,J gene,CDR3 DNA,CDR3 protein
.,TRBV7-2,.,TRBJ1-6,TGTGCCAGCAGCTTAATAAGGGGGGCGAACACCGGACAGCAGCCCCTCCACTTT,CASSLIRGANTGQQPLHF
TRBD2,TRBV14,many,TRBJ2-1,TGTGCCAGCAGCCAAGAAACTAGCGGGAGGGCCCCCTACAATGAGCAGTTCTTC,CASSQETSGRAPYNEQFF
.,TRBV20-1,.,TRBJ2-2,TGCAGTGCTAGTGGAGGCTTCAGCGGGGAGCTGTTTTTT,CSASGGFSGELFF
TRBD1,TRBV27,.,TRBJ1-6,TGTGCCAGCAGTTCCACGATGACAGGGGATAATTCACCCCTCCACTTT,CASSSTMTGDNSPLHF
.,TRBV7-2,.,TRBJ1-4,.,CASSFYICSARDPSLNEKLFF
TRBD1,TRBV10-2,.,TRBJ2-3,TGCGCCAGCAGGGGGGGACAGGTCACAGATACGCAGTATTTT,CASRGGQVTDTQYF
.,TRBV13,.,TRBJ2-1,TGTGCCAGCAGCTTGGGGACATTACATTACAATGAGCAGTTCTTC,CASSLGTLHYNEQFF
.,TRBV6-1,many,TRBJ1-2,TGTGCCAGCAGTGGGTGGGGGGGACCTAACTATGGCTACACCTTC,CASSGWGGPNYGYTF
TRBD1,TRBV7-6,many,TRBJ2-3,TGTGCCAGCAGCTCGATGGGACAGGGGGCAGGAGATACGCAGTATTTT,CASSSMGQGAGDTQYF
.,TRBV2,.,TRBJ1-2,TGTGCCAGCAGTGAGAACGGACCGCTCTATGGCTACACCTTC,CASSENGPLYGYTF
TRBD2,TRBV29-1,.,TRBJ2-7,TGCAGCGTTCCAAGCGGGAGGGCTTACGAGCAGTACTTC,CSVPSGRAYEQYF
.,TRBV7-9,many,TRBJ1-3,TGTGCCAGCAGCTTAGTGGGGGGGCCCACTCGGTATTTT,CASSLVGGPTRYF
.,TRBV7-9,.,TRBJ2-1,TGTGCCAGCAGCTTAAGTTCAGGGTCCAATGAGCAGTTCTTC,CASSLSSGSNEQFF
.,TRBV5-1,once,TRBJ2-3,TGTGCCAGCAACTACAATGGTAGGGACAGCACAGATACGCAGTATTTT,CASNYNGRDSTDTQYF
TRBD2,TRBV6-2/TRBV6-3,many,TRBJ2-5,TGTGCCAGCAGCGTAACTAGCGGGGTCCAAGAGACCCAGTACTTC,CASSVTSGVQETQYF
.,TRBV30,many,TRBJ2-1,TGTGCCTGGAAGGCAGGGTACAATGAGCAGTTCTTC,CAWKAGYNEQFF
TRBD2,TRBV25-1,once,TRBJ2-2,TGTGCCAGCAGTGCTAGGCCTAGCGGGGGGGGGACCGGGGAGCTGTTTTTT,CASSARPSGGGTGELFF
TRBD1,TRBV30,many,TRBJ2-2,TGTGCCTGGAGTACGGGGACAGGGGCTAACACCGGGGAGCTGTTTTTT,CAWSTGTGANTGELFF
.,TRBV2,many,TRBJ1-1,TGTGCCAGCAGTGAATTGGAGAACACTGAAGCTTTCTTT,CASSELENTEAFF
.,TRBV5-1,many,TRBJ2-6,TGCGCCAGCAGCTTAGGGGTTAGAGGGGCCAACGTCCTGACTTTC,CASSLGVRGANVLTF
TRBD2,TRBV29-1,.,TRBJ2-1,TGCAGCGCTAAAAACACTGGGACTAGCGGCTACAATGAGCAGTTCTTC,CSAKNTGTSGYNEQFF
TRBD2,TRBV12-3/TRBV12-4,many,TRBJ2-5,TGTGCCAGCAACCTAGCGGGGAAAGAGACCCAGTACTTC,CASNLAGKETQYF
TRBD2,TRBV10-3,many,TRBJ2-7,TGTGCCATCAGACCCGGACTAGCGGACAGTTACGAGCAGTACTTC,CAIRPGLADSYEQYF
TRBD2,TRBV5-1,.,TRBJ2-7,TGCGCCAGCAGCTCAGCCGGGACTAGCGGTGTATTATACGAGCAGTACTTC,CASSSAGTSGVLYEQYF
.,TRBV5-1,.,TRBJ1-2,TGCGCCAGCAGCTACGACAGGCGTAACTATGGCTACACCTTC,CASSYDRRNYGYTF
.,TRBV29-1,.,TRBJ2-5,TGCAGCGTTGAAGGATCCCATATCCAAGAGACCCAGTACTTC,CSVEGSHIQETQYF
.,TRBV2,.,TRBJ2-5,TGTGCCAGCAGTACCCTCGTTACGGAGACCCAGTACTTC,CASSTLVTETQYF
.,TRBV20-1,.,TRBJ2-1,TGCAGTGCCCGGCCGGGACACGGGATTCGGAATGAGCAGTTCTTC,CSARPGHGIRNEQFF
.,TRBV10-3,.,TRBJ2-7,TGTGCCATCAGGCCCTCTCAGGGGACTCTCTACGAGCAGTACTTC,CAIRPSQGTLYEQYF
.,TRBV29-1,.,TRBJ1-2,TGCAGCGTTGAAGAATTCCAGGTCCCCGCCAGTGCTAGAGGGGGCTATGGCTACACCTTC,CSVEEFQVPASARGGYGYTF
.,TRBV11-2,many,TRBJ1-2,TGTGCCAGCAGCTTAGTGAGGGCTAACTATGGCTACACCTTC,CASSLVRANYGYTF
.,TRBV27,.,TRBJ2-7,TGTGCCAGCAGTCCTCGGGGGTCCTCCTACGAGCAGTACTTC,CASSPRGSSYEQYF
.,TRBV10-3,many,TRBJ2-1,TGTGCCATCAGTGCCATGGGTCCTGAGACCTACAATGAGCAGTTCTTC,CAISAMGPETYNEQFF
TRBD1,TRBV5-1,.,TRBJ1-6,TGCGCCAGCGGGCCCGGGACTAGGACAGGGGGCTGGAATTCACCCCTCCACTTT,CASGPGTRTGGWNSPLHF